This T cell receptor beta chain was recorded in a study of blood T cells in healthy people across ages. Sample-barcoded 5' priming and a J-beta primer mix drove a second PCR of roughly 6 to 12 cycles. MiXCR, run by TCRdb on the 5' RACE reads, gives a single entry per CDR3 protein. The profile shows 1 million or so distinct CDR3 sequences, approximately 25% of them singletons. The sample providers were healthy Caucasian people from Russia, aged roughly 6 to 95. Study findings and constraints: Shifts in expanded clonotypes may have been confounded by donor CMV status, which was unknown.

Turning to this clonotype: The antigen is undetermined.

CDR1 is LGHNA, CDR2 YSLEER, per germline. The CDR3 is 16 amino acids. Deletions cut 0 bases from V and 2 bases from J, with 11 bases between. The same specimen was also included in a second study, on T cells of mothers and their children. That work contributes: cDNA synthesis used all extracted RNA, approximately 1.4 ug per 15 ul.

The rearrangement links TRBV4-3 to TRBJ2-1; D perhaps matches TRBD1 (5 bases). The TCR originated in a girl aged 2-10 years in good health. What was sequenced was blood. CDR3 coding DNA: TGCGCCAGCAGCCAAGAGGGGCTGGGTGCCTACAATGAGCAGTTCTTC. Protein: CASSQEGLGAYNEQFF.